This T cell receptor (beta chain) was sequenced for a study of blood T cell repertoires in COVID-19. In the authors' workflow: Reference gene primer amplification gave estimated nucleated cell counts. This table comes from immunoSEQ multiplex PCR, and its TCRdb copy is limited to in-frame clones, with some not included. D and trimming come from the DNA, and the V and J calls and clone size come from that table. The sample lists some 78,000 clones, around 86% occurring once. Per the germline V gene, CDR1 is SQVTM and CDR2 is ANQGSEA. The CDR3 loop spans 13 amino acids. The germline V and J ends were trimmed by 4 bases and 1 base, with 10 bases remaining between them.

This clonotype was obtained from a man aged 50 or older with active or convalescent COVID-19. The rearrangement uses TRBV29-1 and TRBJ1-1; TRBD1 might be the D (6 bases). The sequenced sample consisted of peripheral blood. The CDR3 sequence: CSVATGPNTEAFF. DNA for the CDR3: TGCAGCGTTGCGACAGGACCGAACACTGAAGCTTTCTTT.